A single sample is the source of the 26 T cell receptor beta chains below, sequenced in a study of T cells in Graves' hyperthyroidism and ophthalmopathy (dated by TCRdb to about 2019). Libraries were prepared through multiplex PCR. This sample was sequenced with an Illumina HiSeq 2000. The TCR beta CDR3 regions were amplified from the RNA transcripts. For the first round of RT-PCR on the TCR CDR3, the HTBI primer set was used together with the Qiagen OneStep RT-PCR kit. In TCRdb, the public reads were trimmed at Q25 with fastp and aligned with MiXCR, with productive beta chains retained. Identical CDR3 proteins give one entry, which carries the most common genes and DNA. In this sample the table shows around 300,000 distinct CDR3 sequences, approximately 23% of which occur a single time. Clones ranked in the top ten supply roughly 60% of the sample. Sequencing was performed on blood. These TCRs come from a man aged 30 to 45 with Graves' ophthalmopathy.

The chain recombines TRBV5-1 with TRBJ2-1, with a tentative D call TRBD2 (5 bases). The CDR3 has 15 residues. CDR1 is SGHRS and CDR2 is YFSETQ in the germline V gene. Between the trimmed V and J ends, which lost 0 bases and 7 bases, there was a span of 14 bases. Here the CDR3 reads CASSLETIGVNEQFF. CDR3 in DNA: TGCGCCAGCAGCTTGGAGACTATCGGCGTAAATGAGCAGTTCTTC.

The V and J genes are TRBV11-3 and TRBJ2-3; TRBD2 matches 11 bases. With V trimmed by 1 base and J by 11 bases, 8 bases remained unmatched. CDR1 and CDR2 from the germline V gene are SGHNT and YENEEA. This CDR3 comprises 15 residues. The CDR3 region has the DNA TGTGCCAGCAGCTTAGGACTAGCGGGGCGGAGTAAGCAGTATTTT. Translated: CASSLGLAGRSKQYF.

This clonotype showed up just a few times. This sequence joins TRBV12-3 or TRBV12-4 and TRBJ2-3; 7 bases match TRBD2. This CDR3 has 15 residues. V was pared by 0 bases and J by 3 bases, with 3 bases of the junction left unmatched. For the CDR3, the DNA is TGTGCCAGCAGTTTAGCTGCGGGAGTGACAGATACGCAGTATTTT. It yields the protein CASSLAAGVTDTQYF.

This clonotype was found a few times. The chain uses TRBV11-1 and TRBJ1-4; tentatively, D is TRBD1 (6 bases). V gave up 4 bases and J gave up 5 bases, with 14 bases separating them. Germline V CDR1 and CDR2: SGHAT, FQDESV (reference sequence). The CDR3 runs to 15 residues. The CDR3 DNA is TGTGCCAGCAGCTCGACTACAGGGTCGAATGAAAAACTGTTTTTT. As protein: CASSSTTGSNEKLFF.

Ten or more counts support this clonotype. The genes are TRBV11-2 and TRBJ2-1; 10 bases line up with TRBD1. Germline loops: CDR1 SGHAT, CDR2 FQNNGV. CDR3 length equals 16 residues. V lost 4 bases and J lost 8; bases outside the gene matches: 11. For the CDR3, the DNA is TGTGCCAGCAGCTCCAATGACAGGGGGCGGTGGTATGAGCAGTTCTTC. Its protein is CASSSNDRGRWYEQFF.

This clonotype was seen only a few times. The V call is TRBV5-1, the J call TRBJ2-7; D ambiguous. With 0 bases removed from V and 5 bases from J, the gap between germline ends came to 9 bases. CDR3 length: 13 residues. Germline V CDR1 and CDR2: SGHRS, YFSETQ. The CDR3 region is CASSLVGYNEQYF. CDR3 in DNA: TGCGCCAGCAGCTTGGTTGGGTATAACGAGCAGTACTTC. Variable domain in full (rest from reference TRBV5-1 and TRBJ2-7): KAGVTQTPRYLIKTRGQQVTLSCSPISGHRSVSWYQQTPGQGLQFLFEYFSETQRNKGNFPGRFSGRQFSNSRSEMNVSTLELGDSALYLCASSLVGYNEQYFGPGTRLTVT.

This clonotype was counted between two and nine times. The chain carries TRBV18 and TRBJ2-1; tentative D call: TRBD2 (5 bases). The CDR3 runs 16 residues. V shed 3 bases and J shed 6 bases, with 18 bases lying between them. Per germline, CDR1 KGHSH and CDR2 LQKENI. CDR3 coding DNA: TGTGCCAGCTCACCTCGAGTCGGACTCCCCAGCAATGAGCAGTTCTTC. Translated: CASSPRVGLPSNEQFF.

This chain connects TRBV3-1 to TRBJ2-3, with unresolved D. CDR1 and CDR2 from the germline V gene are LGHDT and YNNKEL (reference sequence). Trimming shortened V by 4 bases and J by 3 bases, and 8 bases separated the two germline ends. The CDR3 runs 13 residues. In nucleotides, the CDR3 is TGTGCCAGCAGCCGATCCGTGACAGATACGCAGTATTTT. The encoded protein is CASSRSVTDTQYF.

This clonotype was seen a few times. This chain joins TRBV28 and TRBJ2-1, with D possibly being TRBD2 (5 bases). This CDR3 is built from 12 residues. Germline CDR1 is MDHEN and CDR2 is SYDVKM. The CDR3 region has the DNA TGTGCAACGGGATTCGCCTACAATGAGCAGTTCTTC. It translates to CATGFAYNEQFF. Combining the CDR3 with reference TRBV28 and TRBJ2-1 gives the whole variable domain DVKVTQSSRYLVKRTGEKVFLECVQDMDHENMFWYRQDPGLGLRLIYFSYDVKMKEKGDIPEGYSVSREKKERFSLILESASTNQTSMYLCATGFAYNEQFFGPGTRLTVL.

The chain couples TRBV19 to TRBJ2-4, with D perhaps being TRBD1 or TRBD2 (5 bases each). Germline-derived CDR1 and CDR2 are LNHDA and SQIVND (reference sequence). Trimming removed 5 bases at V and 2 bases at J, with 13 bases between. The CDR3 contains 15 residues. The CDR3, as DNA: TGTGCCAGTAGTCCGGGATCAGGGACCAAAAACATTCAGTACTTC. This sequence encodes CASSPGSGTKNIQYF. The complete variable domain, with remaining parts taken from reference TRBV19 and TRBJ2-4, reads DGGITQSPKYLFRKEGQNVTLSCEQNLNHDAMYWYRQDPGQGLRLIYYSQIVNDFQKGDIAEGYSVSREKKESFPLTVTSAQKNPTAFYLCASSPGSGTKNIQYFGAGTRLSVL.

The V and J genes are TRBV27 and TRBJ2-3; D is unresolved. V shed 6 bases and J shed 0 bases, with 10 bases lying between them. This CDR3 region has 14 residues. The V gene's germline CDR1 is MNHEY and CDR2 SMNVEV (reference sequence). DNA of the CDR3: TGTGCCAGCAGGTCGTGGGGAAGCACAGATACGCAGTATTTT. This codes for CASRSWGSTDTQYF.

In this sample, this clonotype turned up many times. Germline and junction disagree at one end, which may indicate a read error. The rearrangement joins TRBV5-1 to TRBJ1-2; no firm D call. CDR1 SGHRS and CDR2 YFSETQ come from the germline V gene. The CDR3 totals 13 residues. CDR3 protein: CASSLGGNYGYTF. The CDR3 nucleotides are TGTGCCAGCAGCTTAGGTGGAAACTATGGCTACACCTTC.

The V and J genes are TRBV3-1 and TRBJ1-2; TRBD1 is a possible D gene (6 bases). CDR1 is LGHDT and CDR2 is YNNKEL in the germline V gene (reference sequence). The germline V and J ends were trimmed by 4 bases and 5 bases, with 17 bases remaining between them. This CDR3 spans 15 amino acids. CDR3 protein: CASSPHRASRYGYTF. The CDR3 nucleotides read TGTGCCAGCAGCCCCCACAGGGCGAGTAGGTATGGCTACACCTTC.

This clonotype has a count of ten or more. The chain is built from TRBV5-1 and TRBJ2-2; 9 positions match TRBD1. CDR1 and CDR2 (germline): SGHRS, YFSETQ. The CDR3 spans 16 residues. Unmatched junction bases numbered 8, after V lost 4 bases and J lost 4 bases. The CDR3 protein is CASSPGQGTSTGELFF. The CDR3 bases are TGCGCCAGCAGCCCGGGACAGGGTACGAGCACCGGGGAGCTGTTTTTT.

This clonotype was seen only a few times. This chain links TRBV7-9 with TRBJ2-2, with 11 bases fitting TRBD1. The CDR3 has 15 amino acids. With V trimmed by 6 bases and J by 4 bases, 4 bases remained unmatched. Germline CDR1 and CDR2: SEHNR and FQNEAQ (reference sequence). The CDR3 loop is CASRPGQGGTGELFF. CDR3 nucleotide sequence: TGTGCCAGCAGACCGGGACAGGGGGGCACCGGGGAGCTGTTTTTT.

The table lists this clonotype with many counts. The chain couples TRBV20-1 to TRBJ2-7; TRBD2 matches 10 bases. With V trimmed by 0 bases and J by 1 base, 3 bases remained unmatched. CDR1 and CDR2 from the germline V gene are DFQATT and SNEGSKA (reference sequence). CDR3 size: 15 residues. The DNA for the CDR3 is TGCAGTGCTAGAGATGAGACTAGCGGGTCCTACGAGCAGTACTTC. Amino acid sequence: CSARDETSGSYEQYF.

The table lists this clonotype with many counts. This chain connects TRBV7-8 to TRBJ2-7; tentatively, D is TRBD1 (6 bases). Germline CDR1 SGHVS, CDR2 FQNEAQ. The CDR3 loop spans 15 amino acids. The V gene lost 2 bases and the J gene lost 1 base, with 12 bases spanning the gap. The CDR3 DNA follows: TGTGCCAGCAGCTTAAGGGGGACCTCTTCCTACGAGCAGTACTTC. Its protein product is CASSLRGTSSYEQYF.

V and J are TRBV7-2 and TRBJ2-1; no definite D call. CDR1 is SGHTA and CDR2 is FQGNSA in the germline V gene. Deletions cut 5 bases from V and 4 bases from J, with 9 bases between. The CDR3 covers 13 residues. The CDR3 loop reads CASSADTYNEQFF. CDR3 sequence (DNA): TGTGCCAGCAGCGCAGACACTTACAATGAGCAGTTCTTC.

This clonotype was observed a few times. In DNA, the CDR3 is TGCGCCAGCAGCCAAGTGGGACTAGCGGGAGTTAACGAGCAGTACTTC. This codes for CASSQVGLAGVNEQYF. The chain employs TRBV4-1 and TRBJ2-7; 14 bases are shared with TRBD2. Germline V lookup: CDR1 MGHRA, CDR2 YSYEKL. The trim removed 1 base at V and 5 bases at J, leaving 4 bases unmatched. The CDR3 is 16 amino acids.

V is TRBV28 and J is TRBJ1-5, with D perhaps matching TRBD1 (6 bases). CDR1 is MDHEN and CDR2 is SYDVKM in the germline V gene. V dropped 2 bases and J dropped 9 bases, with 14 bases sitting between them. The CDR3 extends over 14 amino acids. This chain's CDR3 is CASSLGGNYRPQHF. As DNA, the CDR3 is TGTGCCAGCAGTTTAGGGGGCAACTATCGGCCCCAGCATTTT.

This clonotype was detected ten times or more. This chain uses TRBV11-1 with TRBJ2-7, with D possibly TRBD2 on 5 matching bases. The germline V gene encodes CDR1 SGHAT and CDR2 FQDESV (reference sequence). This CDR3 is 12 amino acids long. Trimming removed 6 bases at V and 5 bases at J, with 11 bases between. The CDR3 region is CASRSNGNEQYF. The CDR3 DNA is TGTGCCAGCAGATCCAACGGGAACGAGCAGTACTTC.

This chain connects TRBV24-1 to TRBJ1-1, with TRBD1 as a possible D gene (5 bases). The CDR3 runs to 12 residues. From germline, CDR1 is KGHDR and CDR2 SFDVKD. V was trimmed by 0 bases and J by 11 bases, leaving 9 bases between them. The CDR3 region has the DNA TGTGCCACCAGTGATTTGGCCGGGGACGCTTTCTTT. Translated: CATSDLAGDAFF.

V gene TRBV10-3 combines with J gene TRBJ1-1, with 8 nucleotides matching TRBD1. V was pared by 6 bases and J by 5 bases, with 14 bases of the junction left unmatched. Germline V gene lookup returns CDR1 ENHRY and CDR2 SYGVKD. The CDR3 is 16 amino acids. CDR3 in DNA: TGTGCCATCAGCCCGGACAGGGCAAAAATGGGGACTGAAGCTTTCTTT. It specifies CAISPDRAKMGTEAFF.

This clonotype was observed a few times. The chain employs TRBV24-1 and TRBJ1-2; D may be TRBD1 (6 bases). Germline CDR1 KGHDR, CDR2 SFDVKD. CDR3 length: 12 residues. Trimming took off 9 bases at V and 7 bases at J, with 14 bases between the two ends. CDR3 in amino acids: CATESRGTGYTF. CDR3 nucleotide sequence: TGTGCCACCGAATCCAGGGGAACTGGCTACACCTTC.

The chain employs TRBV6-5 and TRBJ2-2; D gene uncertain. Germline assignment: CDR1 MNHEY and CDR2 SVGAGI. The V gene lost 0 bases and the J gene lost 6 bases, with 20 bases spanning the gap. This CDR3 is built from 18 residues. CDR3 residues: CASSYSNRVSVSPGELFF. The CDR3 DNA follows: TGTGCCAGCAGTTACTCGAATAGGGTGTCCGTGTCGCCCGGGGAGCTGTTTTTT.

Notes on this clonotype: Given the absence of the conserved phenylalanine or tryptophan at the CDR3 end, a read error is likely. The chain employs TRBV6-1 and TRBJ2-5, with a possible D match to TRBD1 (7 bases). The CDR3 sequence is 15 residues long. CDR1 is MNHNS and CDR2 is SASEGT in the germline V gene. V was cut by 1 base and J by 5 bases, with 14 bases left in between. The CDR3 protein is CASSEGGGGAETQYL. CDR3 sequence (DNA): TGTGCCAGCAGTGAAGGTGGAGGGGGCGCCGAGACCCAGTACCTC.